This is a list of T cell receptor beta chains from one sample in a study of blood T cell repertoires in COVID-19. TCRdb's table, derived via immunoSEQ multiplex PCR, lists solely in-frame clones and lacks some. The sample lists roughly 80,000 clones, 75% to 85% seen once, with around 29% in the top ten. Specimen: peripheral blood. Source of these receptors: a woman at least 80 years old with acute or convalescent COVID-19. Each CDR3 is given with its conserved first and last residue. Fields, in order: V gene, J gene, D gene, clone size, CDR3 DNA, CDR3 protein. D genes are given only for firm matches. Clone size is given for some rows only: seen once, a few or many times, or a class if the clone is expanded.

v_call: TRBV28; j_call: TRBJ1-2; d_call: .; clone_size: many; cdr3_nt: TGTGCCAGCAGTCTACTTCCCCGAGGGGGGGGTGGCTACACCTTC; cdr3_aa: CASSLLPRGGGGYTF
v_call: TRBV19; j_call: TRBJ2-3; d_call: TRBD1; clone_size: .; cdr3_nt: TGTGCCAGTAGTATAGATGCAGGGGGAGGCACAGATACGCAGTATTTT; cdr3_aa: CASSIDAGGGTDTQYF
v_call: TRBV11-3; j_call: TRBJ2-1; d_call: .; clone_size: .; cdr3_nt: TGTGCCAGCAGCGTTCGGGGAAAAGACAATGAGCAGTTCTTC; cdr3_aa: CASSVRGKDNEQFF
v_call: TRBV18; j_call: TRBJ2-5; d_call: TRBD1; clone_size: .; cdr3_nt: TGTGCCAGCTCCCCGACAGGGGTAGAGACCCAGTACTTC; cdr3_aa: CASSPTGVETQYF
v_call: TRBV6-5; j_call: TRBJ2-5; d_call: .; clone_size: .; cdr3_nt: TGTGCCAGCAGTTATAGCAGGGGAAAAACCCAGTACTTC; cdr3_aa: CASSYSRGKTQYF
v_call: TRBV5-4; j_call: TRBJ2-1; d_call: TRBD2; clone_size: .; cdr3_nt: TGTGCCAGCAGCTATTATAGCGGGAGGGTCTTGAATGAGCAGTTCTTC; cdr3_aa: CASSYYSGRVLNEQFF
v_call: TRBV29-1; j_call: TRBJ1-4; d_call: .; clone_size: .; cdr3_nt: TGCAGCGCCGGCTTGCGGGGTGGCGAAAAACTGTTTTTT; cdr3_aa: CSAGLRGGEKLFF
v_call: TRBV4-1; j_call: TRBJ2-7; d_call: .; clone_size: .; cdr3_nt: TGCGCCAGCAGCCAACCCGGACTTCAATCCTACGAGCAGTACTTC; cdr3_aa: CASSQPGLQSYEQYF
v_call: TRBV2; j_call: TRBJ2-1; d_call: TRBD1; clone_size: .; cdr3_nt: TGTGCCAGCACCGGACAGGGAGGATTCAATGAGCAGTTCTTC; cdr3_aa: CASTGQGGFNEQFF
v_call: TRBV29-1; j_call: TRBJ2-1; d_call: TRBD2; clone_size: .; cdr3_nt: TGCAGCGTTGAAATAGCGGGACAAGGAAATGAGCAGTTCTTC; cdr3_aa: CSVEIAGQGNEQFF
v_call: TRBV7-3; j_call: TRBJ1-5; d_call: .; clone_size: .; cdr3_nt: TGTGCCAGCAGCTTAGGGCCAGTTCAGCCCCAGCATTTT; cdr3_aa: CASSLGPVQPQHF
v_call: TRBV6-4; j_call: TRBJ2-3; d_call: TRBD2; clone_size: .; cdr3_nt: TGTGCCAGCAGTGACCTGACTAGCGGACCCAGCACAGATACGCAGTATTTT; cdr3_aa: CASSDLTSGPSTDTQYF
v_call: TRBV12-3/TRBV12-4; j_call: TRBJ2-7; d_call: .; clone_size: .; cdr3_nt: TGTGCCAGCAGTTTTGGGCCGGCCTACGAGCAGTACTTC; cdr3_aa: CASSFGPAYEQYF
v_call: TRBV11-3; j_call: TRBJ2-5; d_call: .; clone_size: .; cdr3_nt: TGTGCCAGCAGCTCCATCAGGGGTCAAGAGACCCAGTACTTC; cdr3_aa: CASSSIRGQETQYF
v_call: TRBV5-1; j_call: TRBJ2-7; d_call: .; clone_size: .; cdr3_nt: TGCGCCAGCAGCTTGGGTCAGTCAAACTCCTACGAGCAGTACTTC; cdr3_aa: CASSLGQSNSYEQYF
v_call: TRBV7-9; j_call: TRBJ2-5; d_call: .; clone_size: .; cdr3_nt: TGTGCCAGCAGCCGGACTGTGCAAGAGACCCAGTACTTC; cdr3_aa: CASSRTVQETQYF
v_call: TRBV5-1; j_call: TRBJ2-2; d_call: TRBD2; clone_size: few; cdr3_nt: TGCGCCAGCAGCTTCCAAGGGACTAGCCGAAACACCGGGGAGCTGTTTTTT; cdr3_aa: CASSFQGTSRNTGELFF
v_call: TRBV7-9; j_call: TRBJ2-7; d_call: .; clone_size: .; cdr3_nt: TGTGCCAGCAGCGCAGCTACAGGGTGGACCTACGAGCAGTACTTC; cdr3_aa: CASSAATGWTYEQYF
v_call: TRBV12-3/TRBV12-4; j_call: TRBJ2-7; d_call: TRBD1; clone_size: few; cdr3_nt: TGTGCCAGCAGAGGGACAGGAGCCTACGAGCAGTACTTC; cdr3_aa: CASRGTGAYEQYF
v_call: TRBV19; j_call: TRBJ2-1; d_call: TRBD2; clone_size: .; cdr3_nt: TGTGCCAGTAGTACTGGGACTAGCGGGGCCAATGAGCAGTTCTTC; cdr3_aa: CASSTGTSGANEQFF
v_call: TRBV7-8; j_call: TRBJ1-6; d_call: .; clone_size: .; cdr3_nt: TGTGCCAGCAGCTTGGGGGCAGATTCACCCCTCCACTTT; cdr3_aa: CASSLGADSPLHF
v_call: TRBV5-1; j_call: TRBJ1-4; d_call: .; clone_size: .; cdr3_nt: TGCGCCAGCGGCGAGGGGACACAGGGTGAAAAACTGTTTTTT; cdr3_aa: CASGEGTQGEKLFF
v_call: TRBV19; j_call: TRBJ2-1; d_call: .; clone_size: .; cdr3_nt: TGTGCCAGTAGTATAGCCCAGCGGTCTTACAATGAGCAGTTCTTC; cdr3_aa: CASSIAQRSYNEQFF
v_call: TRBV30; j_call: TRBJ2-6; d_call: .; clone_size: .; cdr3_nt: TGTGCCTGGACAGGGGCCCTCTCTGGGGCCAACGTCCTGACTTTC; cdr3_aa: CAWTGALSGANVLTF
v_call: TRBV19; j_call: TRBJ1-3; d_call: .; clone_size: once; cdr3_nt: TGTGCCAGTAGTATGGGGGCCCAGAACACCATATATTTT; cdr3_aa: CASSMGAQNTIYF
v_call: TRBV4-3; j_call: TRBJ2-7; d_call: TRBD2; clone_size: .; cdr3_nt: TGCGCCAGCAGCCAAGAAGCTAGCGGGAGGTACGAGCAGTACTTC; cdr3_aa: CASSQEASGRYEQYF
v_call: TRBV5-1; j_call: TRBJ2-5; d_call: TRBD2; clone_size: once; cdr3_nt: TGCGCCAGCAGCTTGGAGCAGGCGGGAGGGGTTGAGACCCAGTACTTC; cdr3_aa: CASSLEQAGGVETQYF
v_call: TRBV10-3; j_call: TRBJ2-3; d_call: TRBD2; clone_size: .; cdr3_nt: TGTGCCATCAGTTCCGGGGGCGGGAGGACCACAGATACGCAGTATTTT; cdr3_aa: CAISSGGGRTTDTQYF
v_call: TRBV6-5; j_call: TRBJ2-7; d_call: TRBD2; clone_size: .; cdr3_nt: TGTGCCAGCAGTCCCCCGGGACTAGCGGGAGGCGAGCAGTACTTC; cdr3_aa: CASSPPGLAGGEQYF
v_call: TRBV2; j_call: TRBJ1-2; d_call: .; clone_size: .; cdr3_nt: TGTGCCAGCAGAGACCTGACAAAAGGAGGCTACACCTTC; cdr3_aa: CASRDLTKGGYTF
v_call: TRBV5-1; j_call: TRBJ2-7; d_call: TRBD1; clone_size: once; cdr3_nt: TGCGCCAGCAGCGAGAACAGGGGAAAGGACGAGCAGTACTTC; cdr3_aa: CASSENRGKDEQYF
v_call: TRBV4-3; j_call: TRBJ2-1; d_call: TRBD2; clone_size: .; cdr3_nt: TGCGCCAGCAGCCTATTGGCAAGAGCGGGAGGTTGGAATGAGCAGTTCTTC; cdr3_aa: CASSLLARAGGWNEQFF
v_call: TRBV7-9; j_call: TRBJ1-1; d_call: TRBD1; clone_size: once; cdr3_nt: TGTGCCAGCAGCTCCCAGGGGGCAAACACTGAAGCTTTCTTT; cdr3_aa: CASSSQGANTEAFF
v_call: TRBV7-3; j_call: TRBJ1-1; d_call: TRBD1; clone_size: .; cdr3_nt: TGTGCCAGCAGCTTAATGGGACAGGGGGCGCAAACTGAAGCTTTCTTT; cdr3_aa: CASSLMGQGAQTEAFF
v_call: TRBV7-8; j_call: TRBJ2-1; d_call: .; clone_size: .; cdr3_nt: TGTGCCAGTAAACAGGGACCGATGAGCTCCTACAATGAGCAGTTCTTC; cdr3_aa: CASKQGPMSSYNEQFF
v_call: TRBV18; j_call: TRBJ1-2; d_call: .; clone_size: .; cdr3_nt: TGTGCCAGCTCACCGGGCAGCGGGGTCGGCTACACCTTC; cdr3_aa: CASSPGSGVGYTF
v_call: TRBV5-4; j_call: TRBJ2-3; d_call: TRBD2; clone_size: .; cdr3_nt: TGTGCCAGCAGCCCGAACCCGGGAGGGTACACAGATACGCAGTATTTT; cdr3_aa: CASSPNPGGYTDTQYF
v_call: TRBV9; j_call: TRBJ2-3; d_call: TRBD1; clone_size: .; cdr3_nt: TGTGCCAGCAGCATACGGACAGGGGGCGACGATACGCAGTATTTT; cdr3_aa: CASSIRTGGDDTQYF
v_call: TRBV6-5; j_call: TRBJ2-7; d_call: .; clone_size: .; cdr3_nt: TGTGCCAGCAGTTACGATCAGGTTCCAACCTACGAGCAGTACTTC; cdr3_aa: CASSYDQVPTYEQYF
v_call: TRBV19; j_call: TRBJ1-3; d_call: TRBD1; clone_size: once; cdr3_nt: TGTGCCAGTAGTCAAACGCATACTCCGGGACAGGGGGCGGTCATCTCTGGAAACACCATATATTTT; cdr3_aa: CASSQTHTPGQGAVISGNTIYF
v_call: TRBV6-5; j_call: TRBJ2-5; d_call: TRBD1; clone_size: .; cdr3_nt: TGTGCCAGCAGTTCCTCGACAGGGGAGGAGACCCAGTACTTC; cdr3_aa: CASSSSTGEETQYF
v_call: TRBV20-1; j_call: TRBJ2-7; d_call: .; clone_size: .; cdr3_nt: TGCAGTGCTAGTTCAGGGATTTCCTACGAGCAGTACTTC; cdr3_aa: CSASSGISYEQYF
v_call: TRBV28; j_call: TRBJ2-7; d_call: TRBD1; clone_size: .; cdr3_nt: TGTGCCAGCAGTGACGTTCAGGGGGCCTACGAGCAGTACTTC; cdr3_aa: CASSDVQGAYEQYF
v_call: TRBV7-2; j_call: TRBJ1-5; d_call: .; clone_size: .; cdr3_nt: TGTGCCAGCAGCCCAGAGGCCCATCAGCCCCAGCATTTT; cdr3_aa: CASSPEAHQPQHF
v_call: TRBV30; j_call: TRBJ1-2; d_call: .; clone_size: .; cdr3_nt: TGTGCCTGGAGTGTGTATGAGGGTGATGGCTACACCTTC; cdr3_aa: CAWSVYEGDGYTF
v_call: TRBV7-7; j_call: TRBJ2-7; d_call: TRBD1; clone_size: few; cdr3_nt: TGTGCTAGCAGCCCTGGAGGGGACAGGGAGTACGAGCAGTACTTC; cdr3_aa: CASSPGGDREYEQYF
v_call: TRBV29-1; j_call: TRBJ2-1; d_call: TRBD2; clone_size: .; cdr3_nt: TGCAGCGTCTCCGGGACTAGCGGAGTAATTGAGCAGTTCTTC; cdr3_aa: CSVSGTSGVIEQFF
v_call: TRBV18; j_call: TRBJ2-3; d_call: TRBD2; clone_size: .; cdr3_nt: TGTGCCAGCTCACCACTTGGACTAGCGGGTCGCACAGATACGCAGTATTTT; cdr3_aa: CASSPLGLAGRTDTQYF
v_call: TRBV3-1/TRBV3-2; j_call: TRBJ2-7; d_call: TRBD2; clone_size: once; cdr3_nt: TGTGCCAGCAGCCCTACTAGCGGGAGCTACGAGCAGTACTTC; cdr3_aa: CASSPTSGSYEQYF
v_call: TRBV19; j_call: TRBJ1-2; d_call: TRBD1; clone_size: .; cdr3_nt: TGTGCCAGTAGCGACGGACAGGGGGAGCTGTATGGCTACACCTTC; cdr3_aa: CASSDGQGELYGYTF